Below, 8 T cell receptor beta chains from the same sample are listed, as sequenced in a study of shared clonotypes between healthy human individuals. CD45RO-negative CD8 cells positively selected for CCR7 made up the naive population, which excluded terminally differentiated effector memory CD45RA+ cells. Libraries were prepared by immunoSEQ multiplex PCR; TCRdb keeps only in-frame clonotypes and omits some of them. The profile shows about 2 million clones, 85% to 95% of them singletons. Sequencing input: naive CD8+ T cells sorted from blood. Source of these receptors: a young man in good health.

V and J are TRBV13 and TRBJ2-7; 7 bases fit TRBD2. Germline loops: CDR1 PRHDT, CDR2 FYEKMQ (reference sequence). V was pared by 0 bases and J by 5 bases, with 7 bases of the junction left unmatched. This CDR3 spans 15 amino acids. CDR3 residues: CASSLGGGSRHEQYF. CDR3 nucleotides: TGTGCCAGCAGCTTAGGCGGGGGGAGCAGGCACGAGCAGTACTTC.

The chain is built from TRBV10-3 and TRBJ2-1; unclear D gene. Germline assignment: CDR1 ENHRY and CDR2 SYGVKD. The ends were cut back, 3 bases at V and 4 bases at J, with 10 bases in the middle. The CDR3 sequence is 14 residues long. CDR3 bases: TGTGCCATCAGTGATGTAAATCAATACAATGAGCAGTTCTTC. It codes for CAISDVNQYNEQFF.

The V gene is TRBV6-5, the J gene TRBJ2-7; D remains unclear. Germline V gives CDR1 MNHEY, CDR2 SVGAGI. This CDR3 has 14 residues. V was cut by 0 bases and J by 0 bases, with 6 bases left in between. CDR3 sequence (DNA): TGTGCCAGCAGTTACTCTTTCGGCTCCTACGAGCAGTACTTC. Protein: CASSYSFGSYEQYF.

This clone was counted a single time. The chain recombines TRBV27 with TRBJ1-1; possibly TRBD1 for D (5 bases). Trimming shortened V by 0 bases and J by 1 base, and 9 bases separated the two germline ends. Germline CDR1 and CDR2: MNHEY and SMNVEV (reference sequence). The CDR3 covers 15 residues. The CDR3 here is CASSLSWGENTEAFF. The CDR3 DNA sequence: TGTGCCAGCAGTTTATCGTGGGGGGAGAACACTGAAGCTTTCTTT.

The chain links TRBV4-1 to TRBJ1-3; D remains ambiguous. The germline CDR1 and CDR2 sequences are MGHRA and YSYEKL. Trimming shortened V by 1 base and J by 1 base, and 8 bases separated the two germline ends. CDR3 length: 15 amino acids. CDR3 protein: CASSQADISGNTIYF. In nucleotides, the CDR3 is TGCGCCAGCAGCCAAGCCGACATTTCTGGAAACACCATATATTTT.

This clone has more than one count but fewer than ten. The genes are TRBV10-3 and TRBJ2-2; no clear D. CDR1 and CDR2 from the germline V gene are ENHRY and SYGVKD. This CDR3 is 15 amino acids long. Trimming cost V 8 bases and J 4 bases, with 17 bases left between them. The CDR3 sequence: CAIAGVQSGTGELFF. CDR3 nucleotides: TGTGCCATCGCTGGGGTCCAGTCGGGCACCGGGGAGCTGTTTTTT.

The rearrangement joins TRBV6-6 to TRBJ1-5, with a weak D call TRBD1 (5 bases). The CDR3 is 12 residues long. The germline V gene has CDR1 MNHNY and CDR2 SVGAGI (reference sequence). The V end was cut by 6 bases, the J end by 7 bases, with 10 bases between. CDR3 sequence reads: CASSQGEQPQHF. CDR3 bases: TGTGCCAGCAGCCAGGGTGAACAGCCCCAGCATTTT.

The chain uses TRBV9 and TRBJ1-2; TRBD1 aligns across 10 bases. V was pared by 2 bases and J by 4 bases, with 5 bases of the junction left unmatched. Germline loops: CDR1 SGDLS, CDR2 YYNGEE. The CDR3 has 15 amino acids. CDR3 nucleotides: TGTGCCAGCAGCGTGGGACAGGGGACTGGCTATGGCTACACCTTC. Its translation: CASSVGQGTGYGYTF.